Listed here is a single T cell receptor beta chain. TCRdb redid the calling of the 5' RACE reads with MiXCR, one entry per CDR3 protein. The sample includes 250,000 to 300,000 distinct CDR3 sequences, about 5.2% seen only once; the top ten take around 3.3%. The sample comes from a study of T cells after yellow fever vaccination. Per the germline V gene, CDR1 is MNHNY and CDR2 is SVGAGI (reference sequence). The CDR3 runs to 13 residues. V lost 3 bases and J 9 bases, leaving 13 bases between the germline ends. This clonotype was sampled from a man younger than 35 who received the YFV17D yellow fever vaccine. The sequences come from CD4+ T cells sorted from PBMCs, collected on the day of the yellow fever booster vaccination. The chain carries TRBV6-6 and TRBJ2-3; D is unclear. The chain's CDR3 is CASSYPQFFTQYF. The DNA of the CDR3 is TGTGCCAGCAGTTATCCCCAATTTTTCACGCAGTATTTT.